What follows is one T cell receptor (beta chain) and its context. Study processing details: Amplifying reference gene primers gave estimates of nucleated cell counts. The assay was immunoSEQ multiplex PCR, and TCRdb's table has in-frame clones only and misses some. The DNA was the basis for D and trimming; V, J and clone size are from that table. The profile covers under 350,000 clones, with around 89% appearing a single time and roughly 5.1% taken by the ten largest. The sample belongs to a study of blood T cell repertoires in COVID-19. Study-level background: Acute and convalescent COVID-19 specimens originated in the United States, Italy and Spain. In each case, the material was cDNA or gDNA derived from T cells, B-cell-depleted T cells, or PBMCs.

Trimming removed 3 bases from V and 7 bases from J, with 10 bases in between. Germline CDR1 ENHRY, CDR2 SYGVKD. The CDR3 is 14 amino acids. The origin of this receptor is a man aged 35-49 years with acute or convalescent COVID-19. The sequenced sample was peripheral blood. This chain uses TRBV10-3 with TRBJ1-6; D not resolved. The DNA of the CDR3 is TGTGCCATCAGTGACCAGTGGTGGAATTCACCCCTCCACTTT. This translates into CAISDQWWNSPLHF.